This record concerns one TCR beta chain sequence. Authors' methods: Estimates of nucleated cell counts were drawn from the amplification of reference gene primers. Libraries were prepared by immunoSEQ multiplex PCR; TCRdb keeps only in-frame clonotypes and omits some of them. D and trimming were read from the DNA, whereas the V and J calls and clone size are those reported in that table. The sample holds 180,000 or so clones, 80% to 90% seen once. This specimen belongs to a study of blood T cell repertoires in COVID-19. Across the study: The United States, Italy and Spain provided the acute and convalescent COVID-19 samples. Sources were T cells, B-cell-depleted T cells, or PBMCs; the material itself was cDNA or gDNA.

CDR3 length: 15 amino acids. Germline CDR1 reads LGHDT; CDR2 reads YNNKEL (reference sequence). J gave up 6 bases and V 4 bases, and 7 bases lay outside the gene matches. The chain joins TRBV3-1 (or the pseudogene TRBV3-2) to TRBJ2-7, with TRBD2 identical over 12 bases. This receptor was obtained from a man between 60 and 70 years old with acute or convalescent COVID-19. The sample consisted of peripheral blood. In nucleotides, the CDR3 is TGTGCCAGCAGCCTCCGACTAGCGGGAGTGTTCGAGCAGTACTTC. Translating it yields CASSLRLAGVFEQYF.